Shown below are 26 T cell receptor beta chains from a single sample sequenced in a study of blood T cells in healthy people across ages. PCR was performed a second time for roughly 7 to 12 cycles using a sample-barcoded 5' primer and a J-beta primer mix. One entry per CDR3 protein, called by TCRdb with MiXCR from the 5' RACE reads. The data show 540,000 or so distinct CDR3 sequences, with 47% seen just once and approximately 23% held by the top ten. The sample taken for sequencing was blood. These receptors were obtained from a man older than 75 in good health.

The V gene is TRBV5-5, the J gene TRBJ1-2; D might be TRBD1 (5 bases). The germline V gene has CDR1 SGHKS and CDR2 YYEKEE (reference sequence). This CDR3 spans 15 amino acids. Between the trimmed V and J ends, which lost 3 bases and 4 bases, there was a span of 16 bases. The DNA of the CDR3 is TGTGCCAGCAGCTCTTCGGTCGACAGAGGCTATGGCTACACCTTC. Translating it yields CASSSSVDRGYGYTF.

This rearrangement joins TRBV25-1 to TRBJ1-5; no reliable D call. Germline V gene data show CDR1 as MGHDK and CDR2 as SYGVNS. V lost 2 bases and J lost 7, with 9 bases in between. The CDR3 covers 13 residues. The CDR3 region is CASSEHGGQPQHF. In DNA form, the CDR3 reads TGTGCCAGCAGTGAACACGGAGGACAGCCCCAGCATTTT. Using reference TRBV25-1 and TRBJ1-5 for the parts outside the CDR3, the full variable domain is EADIYQTPRYLVIGTGKKITLECSQTMGHDKMYWYQQDPGMELHLIHYSYGVNSTEKGDLSSESTVSRIRTEHFPLTLESARPSHTSQYLCASSEHGGQPQHFGDGTRLSIL.

This rearrangement joins TRBV20-1 to TRBJ1-2; TRBD1 is a possible D gene (5 bases). Germline V gene lookup returns CDR1 DFQATT and CDR2 SNEGSKA (reference sequence). V lost 6 bases and J lost 4, with 12 bases in between. The CDR3 sequence is 12 residues long. As DNA, the CDR3 is TGCAGTGCCTCGACAGCCCTCTATGGCTACACCTTC. The encoded protein is CSASTALYGYTF.

The rearrangement uses TRBV6-5 and TRBJ2-5; D is uncertain. Germline V CDR1 and CDR2: MNHEY, SVGAGI. The CDR3 is 16 residues long. V was shortened by 0 bases and J by 6 bases, with 17 bases between the two germline ends. The DNA of the CDR3 is TGTGCCAGCAGTTACTCGATAGGACCCCAGAAAAAGACCCAGTACTTC. This gives the protein CASSYSIGPQKKTQYF.

This clonotype was observed a few times. The chain links TRBV7-3 to TRBJ2-1; perhaps TRBD2 as D (6 bases). Per germline, CDR1 SGHTA and CDR2 FQGTGA. The V and J ends lost 6 bases and 6 bases respectively, with 12 bases between them. The CDR3 is 13 residues long. Written as DNA, the CDR3 is TGTGCCAGCAGTTCAAACGGGGGCAATGAGCAGTTCTTC. This encodes CASSSNGGNEQFF. Supplemented by reference TRBV7-3 and TRBJ2-1, the full variable domain reads GAGVSQTPSNKVTEKGKYVELRCDPISGHTALYWYRQSLGQGPEFLIYFQGTGAADDSGLPNDRFFAVRPEGSVSTLKIQRTERGDSAVYLCASSSNGGNEQFFGPGTRLTVL.

J is TRBJ2-2 and V is TRBV6-6; 9 bases map to TRBD2. The CDR3 is made up of 16 amino acids. Germline CDR1 reads MNHNY; CDR2 reads SVGAGI (reference sequence). V lost 7 bases to trimming and J lost 6 bases; unmatched junction nucleotides: 12. CDR3 residues: CASTLAGAIIAGELFF. CDR3 sequence (DNA): TGTGCCAGCACCTTAGCGGGGGCGATTATTGCCGGGGAGCTGTTTTTT.

This chain links TRBV6-5 with TRBJ2-3; D might be TRBD2 (5 bases). Germline V lookup: CDR1 MNHEY, CDR2 SVGAGI. CDR3 length equals 16 residues. V was shortened by 4 bases and J by 2 bases, with 16 bases between the two germline ends. The CDR3 loop is CASSSIGERTTDTQYF. The CDR3 coding sequence is TGTGCCAGCAGTTCTATCGGGGAGAGGACCACAGATACGCAGTATTTT.

The chain uses TRBV7-6 and TRBJ2-3; 8 bases map to TRBD2. V lost 2 bases and J lost 5; bases outside the gene matches: 12. CDR1 is SGHVS and CDR2 is FNYEAQ in the germline V gene. The CDR3 covers 17 residues. This CDR3 is CASSLLVSGGYGDTQYF. In DNA, the CDR3 is TGTGCCAGCAGCTTACTTGTGTCGGGAGGGTACGGAGATACGCAGTATTTT.

V is TRBV10-3 and J is TRBJ2-7, with TRBD1 matching over 8 bases. Germline loops: CDR1 ENHRY, CDR2 SYGVKD. The CDR3 length is 14 residues. The trim removed 5 bases at V and 4 bases at J, leaving 7 bases unmatched. CDR3 protein: CAISTQGGGYEQYF. Written as DNA, the CDR3 is TGTGCCATCAGTACACAGGGGGGCGGTTACGAGCAGTACTTC.

J is TRBJ2-3 and V is TRBV2; D is possibly TRBD1 (5 bases). Looked up from germline, CDR1 is SNHLY and CDR2 is FYNNEI. Trimming took off 0 bases at V and 8 bases at J, with 9 bases between the two ends. The CDR3 runs to 13 residues. CDR3 DNA sequence: TGTGCCAGCAGTGAAGCGTGGACACCTACGCAGTATTTT. It codes for CASSEAWTPTQYF.

V and J are TRBV6-5 and TRBJ2-1, with 8 bases fitting TRBD2. The CDR3 has 16 amino acids. CDR1 is MNHEY, CDR2 SVGAGI, per germline. J was trimmed by 4 bases and V by 4 bases; bases with no gene match: 9. CDR3 DNA: TGTGCCAGCAGTTTCGAAAGCGGGGGACTTTACAATGAGCAGTTCTTC. It translates to CASSFESGGLYNEQFF.

Ten or more counts support this clonotype. V usage is TRBV7-2 and J usage is TRBJ1-4; TRBD1 matches 8 bases. V trimming: 1 base; J trimming: 5 bases; junction bases outside the gene matches: 6. Germline V CDR1 and CDR2: SGHTA, FQGNSA. This CDR3 contains 16 residues. The CDR3 DNA reads TGTGCCAGCAGCTTAGACCTGACAGGGGCGAATGAAAAACTGTTTTTT. Translating it yields CASSLDLTGANEKLFF.

The chain links TRBV7-3 to TRBJ2-1, with a tentative D call TRBD2 (5 bases). The germline V gene has CDR1 SGHTA and CDR2 FQGTGA. CDR3 length: 15 amino acids. The V end lost 1 base, the J end lost 2 bases, and 9 bases lay between the germline ends. In nucleotides, the CDR3 is TGTGCCAGCAGCTTAAGAGCGGCTGCCTACAATGAGCAGTTCTTC. Amino acid sequence: CASSLRAAAYNEQFF.

This chain joins TRBV12-3 or TRBV12-4 and TRBJ2-3; maybe TRBD2 (5 bases). V was shortened by 6 bases and J by 0 bases, with 10 bases between the two germline ends. CDR3 length: 14 residues. CDR3 nucleotides: TGTGCCAGCAGCCGACTACTTAGCACAGATACGCAGTATTTT. Its protein is CASSRLLSTDTQYF.

This clonotype came up a few times. The chain joins TRBV15 to TRBJ2-3, with D possibly called TRBD1 or TRBD2 (5 bases each). V lost 6 bases to trimming and J lost 2 bases, with 15 bases between them. Germline V CDR1 and CDR2: LNHNV, YYDKDF (reference sequence). The CDR3 loop spans 15 amino acids. The CDR3 loop is CATSPGARPTDTQYF. DNA of the CDR3: TGTGCCACCAGTCCCGGGGCTCGGCCCACAGATACGCAGTATTTT.

About this clonotype itself: One end of the junction is discordant with germline, which a read error may explain. J is TRBJ1-2 and V is TRBV6-5; D gene uncertain. This CDR3 is 12 amino acids long. CDR1 and CDR2 (germline): MNHEY, SVGAGI. This chain's CDR3 is CAGSPGSKGYTF. The CDR3 DNA follows: TGTGCCGGCAGCCCCGGGAGTAAAGGCTACACCTTC.

This clonotype was counted a few times. V usage is TRBV29-1 and J usage is TRBJ2-1; possibly TRBD2 for D (5 bases). V was trimmed by 3 bases and J by 2 bases, leaving 20 bases between them. CDR3 size: 17 residues. The germline V gene has CDR1 SQVTM and CDR2 ANQGSEA. The chain's CDR3 is CSVDSRRQTGTYNEQFF. CDR3 nucleotide sequence: TGCAGCGTTGATTCGAGAAGGCAAACGGGAACCTACAATGAGCAGTTCTTC.

This clonotype has only one observation. This chain links TRBV20-1 with TRBJ2-3; 14 bases match TRBD2. The CDR3 totals 14 residues. Germline V gene sequence: CDR1 DFQATT, CDR2 SNEGSKA (reference sequence). J lost 10 bases, V lost 0 bases, and 3 bases had no gene match. CDR3 sequence reads: CSARDGLAGGSQYF. In DNA form, the CDR3 reads TGCAGTGCTAGAGATGGACTAGCGGGGGGTTCGCAGTATTTT.

The rearrangement joins TRBV20-1 to TRBJ2-7; 7 positions match TRBD1. The CDR3 spans 14 residues. J lost 4 bases, V lost 6 bases, and 12 bases had no gene match. Germline assignment: CDR1 DFQATT and CDR2 SNEGSKA (reference sequence). DNA for the CDR3: TGCAGTGCCCCCCGGGGCAGGGGGTCGTACGAGCAGTACTTC. It encodes CSAPRGRGSYEQYF.

The chain recombines TRBV12-3 or TRBV12-4 with TRBJ2-1, with D maybe TRBD2 (6 bases). The CDR3 contains 11 residues. Trimming cost V 5 bases and J 8 bases, with 7 bases left between them. This CDR3 reads CASSRDYEQFF. Written as DNA, the CDR3 is TGTGCCAGCAGTCGGGACTATGAGCAGTTCTTC.

This clonotype was seen only once. The V gene is TRBV11-1, the J gene TRBJ2-7, with 8 positions matching TRBD2. Trimming removed 8 bases from V and 7 bases from J; junction bases left unmatched: 16. This CDR3 spans 15 amino acids. CDR1 and CDR2 from the germline V gene are SGHAT and FQDESV (reference sequence). CDR3: CASSRMREELNEQYF. The CDR3 DNA follows: TGTGCCAGCTCCCGTATGCGGGAGGAGCTCAATGAGCAGTACTTC.

This chain links TRBV7-2 with TRBJ2-5; a weak D match, TRBD2 (6 bases). V was cut by 3 bases and J by 5 bases, with 16 bases left in between. Germline CDR1 and CDR2: SGHTA and FQGNSA. The CDR3 totals 15 residues. CDR3 bases: TGTGCCAGCAGCTTCTGGGCGGGGAGTAGGGAGACCCAGTACTTC. As protein: CASSFWAGSRETQYF.

V and J are TRBV15 and TRBJ2-1, with D perhaps assigned TRBD1 or TRBD2 (5 bases each). The better agreement between TRBJ2-7 and the DNA end casts doubt on the J call. Germline loops: CDR1 LNHNV, CDR2 YYDKDF (reference sequence). The CDR3 runs to 13 residues. CDR3 in amino acids: CATRRGSYNEQYF. CDR3 DNA: TGTGCCACCAGGAGGGGTTCCTACAATGAGCAGTACTTC.

The sample holds many counts of this clonotype. CDR3 amino acids: CSAPDPLNTEAFF. In DNA, the CDR3 is TGCAGTGCCCCGGACCCTTTGAACACTGAAGCTTTCTTT. J is TRBJ1-1 and V is TRBV20-1; D not certain. V was trimmed by 6 bases and J by 0 bases, leaving 11 bases between them. The germline V gene has CDR1 DFQATT and CDR2 SNEGSKA (reference sequence). The CDR3 consists of 13 residues.

There are many counts of this clonotype. The V and J genes are TRBV6-6 and TRBJ1-2; 8 positions agree with TRBD1. J gave up 4 bases and V 2 bases, and 6 bases lay outside the gene matches. Germline values: CDR1 MNHNY, CDR2 SVGAGI (reference sequence). This CDR3 comprises 15 residues. The chain's CDR3 is CASSYRRGLGYGYTF. As DNA, the CDR3 is TGTGCCAGCAGTTACCGCAGGGGGCTCGGCTATGGCTACACCTTC.

The sample holds many counts of this clonotype. This rearrangement joins TRBV6-6 to TRBJ1-4; D gene unclear. The CDR3 is 16 amino acids. Trimming removed 5 bases at V and 4 bases at J, with 17 bases between. Germline loops: CDR1 MNHNY, CDR2 SVGAGI (reference sequence). CDR3 sequence reads: CASSHPRPSINEKLFF. CDR3 DNA sequence: TGTGCCAGCAGTCACCCGAGACCCTCGATTAATGAAAAACTGTTTTTT.